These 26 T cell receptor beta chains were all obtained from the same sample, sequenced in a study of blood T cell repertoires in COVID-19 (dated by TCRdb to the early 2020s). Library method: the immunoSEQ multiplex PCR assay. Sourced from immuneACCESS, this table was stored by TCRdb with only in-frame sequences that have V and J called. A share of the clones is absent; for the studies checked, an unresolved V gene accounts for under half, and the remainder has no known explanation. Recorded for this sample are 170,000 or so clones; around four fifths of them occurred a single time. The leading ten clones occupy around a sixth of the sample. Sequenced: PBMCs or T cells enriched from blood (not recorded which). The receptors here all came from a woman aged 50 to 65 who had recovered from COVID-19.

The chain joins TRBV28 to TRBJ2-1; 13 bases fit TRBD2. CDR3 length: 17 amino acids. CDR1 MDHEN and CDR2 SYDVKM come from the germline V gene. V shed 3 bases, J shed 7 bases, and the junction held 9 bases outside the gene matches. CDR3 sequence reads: CASSFDRWTSGSNEQFF. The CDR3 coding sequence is TGTGCCAGCAGTTTCGACAGGTGGACTAGCGGGAGTAATGAGCAGTTCTTC.

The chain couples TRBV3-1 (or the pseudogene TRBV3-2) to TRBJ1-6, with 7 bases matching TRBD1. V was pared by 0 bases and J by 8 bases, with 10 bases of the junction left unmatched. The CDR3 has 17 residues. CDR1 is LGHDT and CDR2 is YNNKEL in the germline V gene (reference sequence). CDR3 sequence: CASSQDNGRGPDSPLHF. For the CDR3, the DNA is TGTGCCAGCAGCCAAGATAATGGAAGGGGGCCGGATTCACCCCTCCACTTT.

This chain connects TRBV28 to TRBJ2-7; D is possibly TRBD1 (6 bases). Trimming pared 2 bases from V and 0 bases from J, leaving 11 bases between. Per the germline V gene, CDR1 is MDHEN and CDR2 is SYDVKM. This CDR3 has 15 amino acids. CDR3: CASSLSGRGSYEQYF. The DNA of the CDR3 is TGTGCCAGCAGTTTAAGTGGCAGGGGCTCCTACGAGCAGTACTTC.

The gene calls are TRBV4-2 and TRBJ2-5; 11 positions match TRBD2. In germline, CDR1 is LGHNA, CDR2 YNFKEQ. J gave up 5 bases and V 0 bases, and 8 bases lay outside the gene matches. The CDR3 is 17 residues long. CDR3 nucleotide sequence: TGTGCCAGCAGCCAAGAGAAGGGACTAGCGGAACGGGAGACCCAGTACTTC. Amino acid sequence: CASSQEKGLAERETQYF.

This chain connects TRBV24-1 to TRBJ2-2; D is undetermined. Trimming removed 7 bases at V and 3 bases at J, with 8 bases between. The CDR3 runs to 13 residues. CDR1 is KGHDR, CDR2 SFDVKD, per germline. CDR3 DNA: TGTGCCACCAGGACTTTCTACACCGGGGAGCTGTTTTTT. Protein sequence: CATRTFYTGELFF.

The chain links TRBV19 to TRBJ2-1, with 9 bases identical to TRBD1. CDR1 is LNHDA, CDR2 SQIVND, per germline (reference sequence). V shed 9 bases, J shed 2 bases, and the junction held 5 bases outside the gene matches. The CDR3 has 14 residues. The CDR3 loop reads CASRGQGTYNEQFF. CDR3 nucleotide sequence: TGTGCCAGCCGGGGACAGGGCACCTACAATGAGCAGTTCTTC.

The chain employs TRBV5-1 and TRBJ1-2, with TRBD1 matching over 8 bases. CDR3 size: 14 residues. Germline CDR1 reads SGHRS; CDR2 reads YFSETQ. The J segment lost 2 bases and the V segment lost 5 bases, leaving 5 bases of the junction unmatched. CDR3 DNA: TGCGCCAGCAGTTCAGGGGGCAAAAACTATGGCTACACCTTC. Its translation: CASSSGGKNYGYTF.

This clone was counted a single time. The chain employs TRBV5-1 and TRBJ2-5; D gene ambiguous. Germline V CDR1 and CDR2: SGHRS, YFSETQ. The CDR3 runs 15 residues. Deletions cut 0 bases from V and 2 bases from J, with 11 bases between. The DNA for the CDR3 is TGCGCCAGCAGCTTGGCTTCTCCCCTTCAAGAGACCCAGTACTTC. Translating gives CASSLASPLQETQYF.

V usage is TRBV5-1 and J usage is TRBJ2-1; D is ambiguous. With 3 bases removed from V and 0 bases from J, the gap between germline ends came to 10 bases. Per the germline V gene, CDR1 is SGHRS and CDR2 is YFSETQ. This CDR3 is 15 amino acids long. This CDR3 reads CASSSTGPSYNEQFF. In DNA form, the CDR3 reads TGCGCCAGCAGCTCTACGGGTCCCTCCTACAATGAGCAGTTCTTC.

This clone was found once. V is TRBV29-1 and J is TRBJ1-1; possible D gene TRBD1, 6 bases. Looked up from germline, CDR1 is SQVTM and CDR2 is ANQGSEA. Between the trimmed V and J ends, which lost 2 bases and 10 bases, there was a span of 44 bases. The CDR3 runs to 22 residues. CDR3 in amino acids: CSVEFRPGAPLPALSAKLRAFF. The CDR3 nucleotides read TGCAGCGTTGAATTTCGGCCAGGGGCCCCCCTACCAGCCCTATCTGCTAAACTCCGAGCTTTCTTT.

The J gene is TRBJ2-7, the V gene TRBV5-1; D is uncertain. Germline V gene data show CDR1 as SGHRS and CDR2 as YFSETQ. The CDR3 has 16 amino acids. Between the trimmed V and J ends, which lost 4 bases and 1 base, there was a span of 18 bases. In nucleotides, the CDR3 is TGCGCCAGCAGCCAGTCCCGCCTCGAGGTTTCCTACGAGCAGTACTTC. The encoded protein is CASSQSRLEVSYEQYF.

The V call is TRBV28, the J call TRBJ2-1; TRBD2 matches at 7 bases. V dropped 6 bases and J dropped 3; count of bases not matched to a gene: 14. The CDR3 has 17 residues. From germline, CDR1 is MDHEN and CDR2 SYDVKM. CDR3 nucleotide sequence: TGTGCCAGCAGCCCTGGGTCGTTGAGGGAGGGCTACAATGAGCAGTTCTTC. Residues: CASSPGSLREGYNEQFF. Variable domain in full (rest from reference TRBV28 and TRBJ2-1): DVKVTQSSRYLVKRTGEKVFLECVQDMDHENMFWYRQDPGLGLRLIYFSYDVKMKEKGDIPEGYSVSREKKERFSLILESASTNQTSMYLCASSPGSLREGYNEQFFGPGTRLTVL.

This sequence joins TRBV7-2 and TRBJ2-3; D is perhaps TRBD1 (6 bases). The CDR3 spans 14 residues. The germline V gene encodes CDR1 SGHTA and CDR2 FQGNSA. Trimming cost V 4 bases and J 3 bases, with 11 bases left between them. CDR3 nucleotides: TGTGCCAGCAGCTACAGGGCAGGAACAGATACGCAGTATTTT. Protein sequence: CASSYRAGTDTQYF.

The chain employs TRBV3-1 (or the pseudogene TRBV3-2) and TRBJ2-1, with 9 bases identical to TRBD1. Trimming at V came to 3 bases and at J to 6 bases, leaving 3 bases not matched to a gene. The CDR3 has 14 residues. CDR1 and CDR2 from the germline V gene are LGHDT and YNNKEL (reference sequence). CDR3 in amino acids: CASSHRTGANEQFF. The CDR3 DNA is TGTGCCAGCAGCCACAGGACAGGGGCCAATGAGCAGTTCTTC.

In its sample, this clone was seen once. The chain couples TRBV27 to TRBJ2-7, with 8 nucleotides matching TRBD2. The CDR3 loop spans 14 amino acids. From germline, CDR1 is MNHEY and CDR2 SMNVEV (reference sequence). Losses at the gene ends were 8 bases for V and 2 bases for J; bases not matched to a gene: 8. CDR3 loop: CASATPGLAYEQYF. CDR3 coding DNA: TGTGCCAGCGCCACCCCGGGACTAGCCTACGAGCAGTACTTC.

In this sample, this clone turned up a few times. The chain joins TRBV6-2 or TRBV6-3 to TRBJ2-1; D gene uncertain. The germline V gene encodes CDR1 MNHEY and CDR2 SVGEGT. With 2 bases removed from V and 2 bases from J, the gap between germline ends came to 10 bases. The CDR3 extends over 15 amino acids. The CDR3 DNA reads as TGTGCCAGCAGTTACGGTCAGATCACCTACAATGAGCAGTTCTTC. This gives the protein CASSYGQITYNEQFF.

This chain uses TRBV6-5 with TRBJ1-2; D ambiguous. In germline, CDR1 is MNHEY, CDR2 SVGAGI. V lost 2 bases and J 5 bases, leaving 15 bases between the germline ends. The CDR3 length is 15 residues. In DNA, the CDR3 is TGTGCCAGCAGTTACAATGGCCGGGAGTCATATGGCTACACCTTC. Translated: CASSYNGRESYGYTF.

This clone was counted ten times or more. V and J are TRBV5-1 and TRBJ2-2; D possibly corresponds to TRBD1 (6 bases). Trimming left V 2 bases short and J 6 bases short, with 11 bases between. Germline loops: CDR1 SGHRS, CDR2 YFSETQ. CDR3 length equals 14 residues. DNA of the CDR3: TGCGCCAGCAGCTTACAACAGGGTCCCGGGGAGCTGTTTTTT. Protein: CASSLQQGPGELFF.

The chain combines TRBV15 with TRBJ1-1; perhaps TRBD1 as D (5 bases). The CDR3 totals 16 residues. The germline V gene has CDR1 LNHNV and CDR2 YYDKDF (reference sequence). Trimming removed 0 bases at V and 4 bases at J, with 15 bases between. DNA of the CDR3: TGTGCCACCAGCAGAGATAACCCCCCGACAGCCACTGAAGCTTTCTTT. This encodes CATSRDNPPTATEAFF.

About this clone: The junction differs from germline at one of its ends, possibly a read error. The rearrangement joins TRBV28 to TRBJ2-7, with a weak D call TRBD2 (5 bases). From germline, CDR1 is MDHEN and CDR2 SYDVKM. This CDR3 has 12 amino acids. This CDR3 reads CASSLARTLLRF. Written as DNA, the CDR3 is TGTGCCAGCAGTCTGGCTAGGACTCTACTCCGCTTC.

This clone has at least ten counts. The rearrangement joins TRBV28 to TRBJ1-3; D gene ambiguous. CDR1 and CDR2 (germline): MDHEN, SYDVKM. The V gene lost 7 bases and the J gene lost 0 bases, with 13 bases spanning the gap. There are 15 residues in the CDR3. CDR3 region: CASTAQVSSGNTIYF. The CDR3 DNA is TGTGCCAGCACCGCGCAGGTTAGCTCTGGAAACACCATATATTTT.

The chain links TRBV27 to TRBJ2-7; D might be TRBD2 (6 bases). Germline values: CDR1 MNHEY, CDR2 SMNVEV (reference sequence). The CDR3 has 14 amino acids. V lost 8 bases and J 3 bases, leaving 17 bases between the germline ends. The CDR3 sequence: CASPPGAGFYEQYF. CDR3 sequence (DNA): TGTGCCAGCCCCCCTGGGGCGGGGTTCTACGAGCAGTACTTC.

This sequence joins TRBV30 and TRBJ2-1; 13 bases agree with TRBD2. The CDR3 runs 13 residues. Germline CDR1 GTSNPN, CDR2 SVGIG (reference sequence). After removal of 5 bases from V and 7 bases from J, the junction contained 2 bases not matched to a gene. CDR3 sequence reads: CAWAGLAGNEQFF. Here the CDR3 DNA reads TGTGCCTGGGCGGGACTAGCGGGGAATGAGCAGTTCTTC.

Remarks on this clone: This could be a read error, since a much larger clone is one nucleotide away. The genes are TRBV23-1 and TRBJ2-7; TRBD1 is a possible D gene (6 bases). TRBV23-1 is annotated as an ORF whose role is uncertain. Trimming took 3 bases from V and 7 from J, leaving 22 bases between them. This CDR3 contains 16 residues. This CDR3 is CASSHLGEQGWHEQYF. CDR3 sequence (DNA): TGCGCCAGCAGTCACCTTGGGGAACAGGGATGGCATGAGCAGTACTTC.

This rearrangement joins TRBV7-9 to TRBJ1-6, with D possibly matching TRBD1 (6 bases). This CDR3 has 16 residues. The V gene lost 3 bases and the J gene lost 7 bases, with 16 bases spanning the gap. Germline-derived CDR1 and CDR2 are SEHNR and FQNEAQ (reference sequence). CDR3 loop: CASSFDRPWGNSPLHF. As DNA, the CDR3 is TGTGCCAGCAGCTTCGACAGGCCCTGGGGGAATTCACCCCTCCACTTT.

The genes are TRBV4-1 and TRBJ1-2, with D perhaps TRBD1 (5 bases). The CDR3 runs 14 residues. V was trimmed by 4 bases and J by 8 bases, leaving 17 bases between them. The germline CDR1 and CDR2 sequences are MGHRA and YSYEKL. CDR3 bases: TGCGCCAGCAGCCCAGGGATTAGATTGAGGGGCTACACCTTC. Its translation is CASSPGIRLRGYTF.